This T cell receptor beta chain was observed in a study of cytomegalovirus exposure and HLA in healthy donors. Study findings and constraints: It was confirmed in vitro that a few of the CMV-associated chains were specific for CMV antigens.

J gave up 2 bases and V 2 bases, and 7 bases lay outside the gene matches. Germline-derived CDR1 and CDR2 are MNHNS and SASEGT. The CDR3 totals 16 residues. The PCR ran on 60 Vbeta and 13 Jbeta primers. The repertoire was sequenced with immunoSEQ multiplex PCR; TCRdb's copy has only in-frame clones and lacks some. The sample includes roughly 97,000 clones, over 75% seen only once; the top ten take 5% to 6.5%. For this clone: Antigen: not known.

Sequenced sample: PBMCs. The chain carries TRBV6-1 and TRBJ2-7; TRBD1 matches at 9 bases. This TCR was sampled from a woman aged 18 to 35 in good health and CMV-seropositive. The CDR3 bases are TGTGCCAGCAGTGAACCCGGACAGGGGAATACCTACGAGCAGTACTTC. Translating gives CASSEPGQGNTYEQYF.